The 13 T cell receptor beta chains listed next were all sequenced from one sample in a study of tumor and adjacent non-tumor tissue in lung cancer. No cell sorting was done before RNA was extracted from the tissue. A modified ARM-PCR protocol with three rounds of nested PCR amplified TCRbeta. One entry per CDR3 protein results from TCRdb running MiXCR on the multiplex PCR reads. The profile shows some 120,000 distinct CDR3 sequences, approximately 71% of them singletons. Sequencing was done on a sample of lung tumor tissue. These TCRs come from a man aged 25-45 years with non-small cell lung cancer.

As for this clonotype: One junction end does not reproduce the germline sequence, and a read error may be involved. The chain joins TRBV11-2 to TRBJ2-3, with a weak D call TRBD2 (5 bases). The CDR3 spans 14 residues. Germline V gene sequence: CDR1 SGHAT, CDR2 FQNNGV. The CDR3 loop is CASSRDLNTDTQYF. DNA of the CDR3: TGTGCCAGCAGCCGGGATCTTAACACCGATACGCAATATTTT.

With respect to this clonotype: This sequence may be a read error, since a much larger clone differs from it by one base. The chain links TRBV6-2 or TRBV6-3 to TRBJ1-5; tentative D call: TRBD1 (6 bases). Germline CDR1 and CDR2: MNHEY and SVGEGT. The CDR3 has 14 residues. The CDR3 here is CASSYRGANRPQHF. The CDR3 DNA follows: TGTGCCAGCAGTTACCGGGGGGCCAATCGGCCCCAGCATTTT.

With respect to this clonotype: At one boundary the junction diverges from the germline segment, which might be a read error. The J gene is TRBJ2-5, the V gene TRBV24-1; 8 nucleotides line up with TRBD1. The CDR3 has 15 amino acids. From germline, CDR1 is KGHDR and CDR2 SFDVKD. The CDR3 sequence: CTTSPGTGLQETQYF. The DNA of the CDR3 is TGTACCACCAGTCCCGGGACAGGCTTACAAGAGACCCAGTACTTC.

Concerning this clonotype itself: One junction end does not reproduce the germline sequence, and a read error may be involved. The chain recombines TRBV5-1 with TRBJ2-3; D not certain. From germline, CDR1 is SGHRS and CDR2 YFSETQ. The CDR3 length is 15 residues. This CDR3 is CACSLDYTSTDTQYF. The CDR3, as DNA: TGCGCCTGCAGCTTGGATTACACTAGCACAGATACGCAGTATTTT. Using reference TRBV5-1 and TRBJ2-3 for the parts outside the CDR3, the full variable domain is KAGVTQTPRYLIKTRGQQVTLSCSPISGHRSVSWYQQTPGQGLQFLFEYFSETQRNKGNFPGRFSGRQFSNSRSEMNVSTLELGDSALYLCACSLDYTSTDTQYFGPGTRLTVL.

V is TRBV20-1 and J is TRBJ1-3; tentative D call: TRBD1 (5 bases). The CDR3 totals 14 residues. Germline CDR1 reads DFQATT; CDR2 reads SNEGSKA (reference sequence). Trimming left V 3 bases short and J 8 bases short, with 17 bases between. CDR3 sequence: CSARAGLPVDTIYF. In nucleotides, the CDR3 is TGCAGTGCTAGGGCGGGACTACCTGTAGACACCATATATTTT.

This clonotype appeared many times. This sequence joins TRBV4-2 and TRBJ2-1, with TRBD1 matching 7 bases. Germline V gives CDR1 LGHNA, CDR2 YNFKEQ. The CDR3 has 15 amino acids. After removal of 2 bases from V and 5 bases from J, the junction contained 6 bases not matched to a gene. The CDR3 spells CASSQLPGQNNEQFF. The CDR3 DNA reads TGTGCCAGCAGCCAACTCCCGGGACAGAACAATGAGCAGTTCTTC.

On this clonotype: A read error may be the cause here, since a much bigger clone is one base away. V and J are TRBV6-6 and TRBJ1-2, with 12 bases matching TRBD1. The CDR3 consists of 15 residues. Germline V gives CDR1 MNHNY, CDR2 SVGAGI (reference sequence). The J segment lost 2 bases and the V segment lost 8 bases, leaving 6 bases of the junction unmatched. Here the CDR3 reads CASGDRGLTNYGYTF. The CDR3 nucleotides read TGTGCCAGCGGGGACAGGGGGCTTACCAACTATGGCTACACCTTC.

This clonotype was picked up one time. One junction end disagrees with the germline gene, perhaps due to a read error. This chain connects TRBV4-2 to TRBJ2-7, with TRBD2 matching over 10 bases. This CDR3 has 16 amino acids. The germline CDR1 and CDR2 sequences are LGHNA and YNFKEQ. Here the CDR3 reads CASRASLAGGGYEQYF. CDR3 nucleotide sequence: TGTGCAAGCAGAGCATCATTAGCGGGGGGTGGATACGAGCAGTACTTC.

Of note for this clonotype: This could be a read error, since a much larger clone is one nucleotide away. The genes are TRBV6-5 and TRBJ2-1, with D perhaps matching TRBD1 (5 bases). CDR1 is MNHEY, CDR2 SVGAGI, per germline. The CDR3 has 13 amino acids. V lost 2 bases to trimming and J lost 11 bases, with 13 bases between them. The CDR3: CASSYERGHKQFF. The CDR3 coding sequence is TGTGCCAGCAGTTACGAAAGGGGCCATAAGCAGTTCTTC.

As concerns this clonotype: A much larger clone differs by one base, so this may be a read error. The V and J genes are TRBV12-3 or TRBV12-4 and TRBJ2-5; 9 bases agree with TRBD2. The CDR3 has 14 residues. CDR3 amino acids: CTSSEGLAAETQYF. The CDR3 coding sequence is TGTACCAGCAGCGAGGGACTAGCCGCGGAGACCCAGTACTTC.

Comments on this clonotype: One end of the junction is discordant with germline, which a read error may explain. The V gene is TRBV5-4, the J gene TRBJ2-5; no definite D call. The CDR3 consists of 14 residues. Germline CDR1 SGHNT, CDR2 YYREEE (reference sequence). The CDR3 sequence: CAGSLRAGEETQYF. In DNA form, the CDR3 reads TGTGCCGGCAGCTTAAGGGCCGGCGAGGAGACCCAGTACTTC.

This clonotype showed up just a few times. A much larger clone is a single base away; this may be a read error. The V call is TRBV11-2, the J call TRBJ2-7, with TRBD2 matching 7 bases. Germline assignment: CDR1 SGHAT and CDR2 FQNNGV. This CDR3 has 12 residues. CDR3 nucleotides: TGTACCAGCAGCGCGACTAGCAGCGAGCAGTACTTC. This gives the protein CTSSATSSEQYF. Supplemented by reference TRBV11-2 and TRBJ2-7, the full variable domain reads EAGVAQSPRYKIIEKRQSVAFWCNPISGHATLYWYQQILGQGPKLLIQFQNNGVVDDSQLPKDRFSAERLKGVDSTLKIQPAKLEDSAVYLCTSSATSSEQYFGPGTRLTVT.

The chain recombines TRBV20-1 with TRBJ1-2; D not certain. Germline values: CDR1 DFQATT, CDR2 SNEGSKA (reference sequence). This CDR3 is built from 16 residues. V was trimmed by 0 bases and J by 4 bases, leaving 18 bases between them. The CDR3 bases are TGCAGTGCTAGAGATACGCTACGGGAGGGCGGCTATGGCTACACCTTC. Its translation: CSARDTLREGGYGYTF.